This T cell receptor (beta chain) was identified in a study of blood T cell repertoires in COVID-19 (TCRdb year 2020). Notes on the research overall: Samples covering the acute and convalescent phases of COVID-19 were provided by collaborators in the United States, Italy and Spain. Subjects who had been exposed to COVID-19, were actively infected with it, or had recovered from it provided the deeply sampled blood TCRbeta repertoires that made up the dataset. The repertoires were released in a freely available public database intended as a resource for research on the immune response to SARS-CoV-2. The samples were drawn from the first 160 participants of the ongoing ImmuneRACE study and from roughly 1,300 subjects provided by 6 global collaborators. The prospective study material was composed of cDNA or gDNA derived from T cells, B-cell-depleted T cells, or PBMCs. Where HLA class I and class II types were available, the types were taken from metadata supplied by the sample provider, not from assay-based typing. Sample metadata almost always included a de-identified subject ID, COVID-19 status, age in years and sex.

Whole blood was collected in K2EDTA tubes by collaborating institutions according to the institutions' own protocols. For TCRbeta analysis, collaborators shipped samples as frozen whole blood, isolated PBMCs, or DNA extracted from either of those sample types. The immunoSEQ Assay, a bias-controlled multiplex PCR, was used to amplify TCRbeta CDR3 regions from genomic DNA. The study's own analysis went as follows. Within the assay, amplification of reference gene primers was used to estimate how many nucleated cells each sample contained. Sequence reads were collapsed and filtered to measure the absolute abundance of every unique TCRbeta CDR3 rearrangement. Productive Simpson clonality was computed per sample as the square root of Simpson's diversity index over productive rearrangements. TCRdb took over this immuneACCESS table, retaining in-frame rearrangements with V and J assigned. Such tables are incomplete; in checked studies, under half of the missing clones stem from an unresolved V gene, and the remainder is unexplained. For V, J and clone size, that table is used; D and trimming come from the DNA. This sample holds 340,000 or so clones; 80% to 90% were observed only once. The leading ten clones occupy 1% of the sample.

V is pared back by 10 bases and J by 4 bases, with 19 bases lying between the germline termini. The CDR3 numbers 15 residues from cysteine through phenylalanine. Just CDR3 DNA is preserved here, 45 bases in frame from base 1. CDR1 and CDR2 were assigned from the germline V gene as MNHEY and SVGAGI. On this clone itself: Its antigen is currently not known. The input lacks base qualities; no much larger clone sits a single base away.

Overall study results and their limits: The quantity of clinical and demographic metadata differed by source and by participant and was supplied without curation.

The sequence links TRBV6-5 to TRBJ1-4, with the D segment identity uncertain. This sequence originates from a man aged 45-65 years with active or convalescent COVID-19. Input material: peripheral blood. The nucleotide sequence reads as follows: TGTGCCACTCCTATTTCCGGGTCTTTTAATGAAAAACTGTTTTTT. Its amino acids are CATPISGSFNEKLFF.